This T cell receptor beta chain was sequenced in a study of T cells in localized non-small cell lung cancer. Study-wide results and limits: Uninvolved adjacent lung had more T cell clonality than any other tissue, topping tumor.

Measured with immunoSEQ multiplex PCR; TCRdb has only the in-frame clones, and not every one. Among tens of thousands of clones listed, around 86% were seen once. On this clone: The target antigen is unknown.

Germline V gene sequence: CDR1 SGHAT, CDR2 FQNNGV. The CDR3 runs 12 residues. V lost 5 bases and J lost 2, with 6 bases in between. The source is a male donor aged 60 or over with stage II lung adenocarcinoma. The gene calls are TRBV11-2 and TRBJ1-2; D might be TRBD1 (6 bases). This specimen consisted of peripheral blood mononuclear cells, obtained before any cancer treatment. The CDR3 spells CASSQGNYGYTF. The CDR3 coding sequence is TGTGCCAGCAGCCAGGGGAACTATGGCTACACCTTC. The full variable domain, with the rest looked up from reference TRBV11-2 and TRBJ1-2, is EAGVAQSPRYKIIEKRQSVAFWCNPISGHATLYWYQQILGQGPKLLIQFQNNGVVDDSQLPKDRFSAERLKGVDSTLKIQPAKLEDSAVYLCASSQGNYGYTFGSGTRLTVV.